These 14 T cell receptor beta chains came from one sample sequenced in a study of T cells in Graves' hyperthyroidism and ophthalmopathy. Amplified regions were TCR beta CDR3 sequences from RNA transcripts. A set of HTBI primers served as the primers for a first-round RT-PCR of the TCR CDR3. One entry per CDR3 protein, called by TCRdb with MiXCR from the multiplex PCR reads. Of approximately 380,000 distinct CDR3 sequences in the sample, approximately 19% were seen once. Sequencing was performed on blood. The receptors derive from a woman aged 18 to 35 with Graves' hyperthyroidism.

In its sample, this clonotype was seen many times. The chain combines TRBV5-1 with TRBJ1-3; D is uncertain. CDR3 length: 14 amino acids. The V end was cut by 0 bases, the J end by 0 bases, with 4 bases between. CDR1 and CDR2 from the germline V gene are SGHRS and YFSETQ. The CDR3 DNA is TGCGCCAGCAGCTTGGAGAGCTCTGGAAACACCATATATTTT. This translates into CASSLESSGNTIYF.

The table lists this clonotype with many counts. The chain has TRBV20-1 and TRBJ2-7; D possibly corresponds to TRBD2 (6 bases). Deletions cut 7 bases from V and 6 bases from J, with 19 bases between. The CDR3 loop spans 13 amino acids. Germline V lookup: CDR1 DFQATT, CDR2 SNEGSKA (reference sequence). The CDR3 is CSVYRGSYSEQYF. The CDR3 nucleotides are TGCAGTGTCTACCGGGGGTCCTACAGCGAGCAGTACTTC.

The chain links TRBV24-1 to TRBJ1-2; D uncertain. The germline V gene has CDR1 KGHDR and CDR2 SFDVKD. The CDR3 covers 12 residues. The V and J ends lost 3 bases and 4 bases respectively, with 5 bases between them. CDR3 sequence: CATSDPGYGYTF. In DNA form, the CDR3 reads TGTGCCACCAGTGATCCTGGCTATGGCTACACCTTC.

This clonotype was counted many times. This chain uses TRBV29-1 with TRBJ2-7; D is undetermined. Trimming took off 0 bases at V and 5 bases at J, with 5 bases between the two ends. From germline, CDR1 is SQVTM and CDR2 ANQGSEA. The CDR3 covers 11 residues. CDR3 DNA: TGCAGCGTTGAAGAAACGAACGAGCAGTACTTC. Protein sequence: CSVEETNEQYF.

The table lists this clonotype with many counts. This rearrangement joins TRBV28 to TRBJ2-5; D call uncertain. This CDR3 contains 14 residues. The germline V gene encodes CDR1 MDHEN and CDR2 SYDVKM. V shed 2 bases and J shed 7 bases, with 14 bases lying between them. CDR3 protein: CASSLRFGKSTQYF. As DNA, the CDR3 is TGTGCCAGCAGTTTAAGGTTTGGAAAGTCGACCCAGTACTTC.

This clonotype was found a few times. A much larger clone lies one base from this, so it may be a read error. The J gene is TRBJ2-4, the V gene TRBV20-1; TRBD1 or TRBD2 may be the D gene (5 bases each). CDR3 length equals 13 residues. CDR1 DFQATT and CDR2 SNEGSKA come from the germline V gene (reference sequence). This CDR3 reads CSAPLHEGNIKYF. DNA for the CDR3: TGCAGTGCTCCACTCCATGAGGGGAACATTAAGTACTTC.

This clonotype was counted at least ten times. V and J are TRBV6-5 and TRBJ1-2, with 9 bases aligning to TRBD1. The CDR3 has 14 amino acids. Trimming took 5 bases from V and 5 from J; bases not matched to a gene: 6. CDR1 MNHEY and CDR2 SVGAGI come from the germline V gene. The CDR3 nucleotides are TGTGCCAGCAGTCACAGGGGGCGCGGGTATGGCTACACCTTC. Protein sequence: CASSHRGRGYGYTF.

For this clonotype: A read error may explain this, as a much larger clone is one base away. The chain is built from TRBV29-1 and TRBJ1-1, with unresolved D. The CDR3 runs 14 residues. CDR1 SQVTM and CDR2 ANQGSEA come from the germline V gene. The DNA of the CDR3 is TGCTGCGTTGTTATCAGGTTGGGGAACACTGAAGCTTTCTTT. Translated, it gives CCVVIRLGNTEAFF.

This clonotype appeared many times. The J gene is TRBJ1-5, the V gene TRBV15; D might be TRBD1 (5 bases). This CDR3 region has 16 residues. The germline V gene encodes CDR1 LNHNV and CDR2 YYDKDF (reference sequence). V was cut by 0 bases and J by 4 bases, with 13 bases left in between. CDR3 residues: CATSRDKRDANQPQHF. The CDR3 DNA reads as TGTGCCACCAGCAGAGATAAAAGGGACGCAAATCAGCCCCAGCATTTT.

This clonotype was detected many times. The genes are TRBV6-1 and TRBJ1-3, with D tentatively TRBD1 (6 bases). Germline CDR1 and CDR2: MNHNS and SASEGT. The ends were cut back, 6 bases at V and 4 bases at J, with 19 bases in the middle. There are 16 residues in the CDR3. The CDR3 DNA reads TGTGCCAGCAGAAGACAGGACTCTATATGGGGAAACACCATATATTTT. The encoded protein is CASRRQDSIWGNTIYF.

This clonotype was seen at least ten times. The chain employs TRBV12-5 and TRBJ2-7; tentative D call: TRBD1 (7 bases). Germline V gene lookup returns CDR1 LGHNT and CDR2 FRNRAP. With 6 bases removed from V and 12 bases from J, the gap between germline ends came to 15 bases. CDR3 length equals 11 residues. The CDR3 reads CASGFGGGLYF. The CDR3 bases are TGTGCTAGTGGGTTCGGAGGGGGCCTGTACTTC.

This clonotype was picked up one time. CDR3 region: CASRPGGRDEQYF. In DNA, the CDR3 is TGTGCCAGCAGACCCGGGGGGCGGGACGAGCAGTACTTC. V and J are TRBV6-1 and TRBJ2-7, with D possibly matching TRBD2 (7 bases). V was pared by 6 bases and J by 5 bases, with 14 bases between. Germline CDR1 and CDR2: MNHNS and SASEGT. This CDR3 is built from 13 residues.

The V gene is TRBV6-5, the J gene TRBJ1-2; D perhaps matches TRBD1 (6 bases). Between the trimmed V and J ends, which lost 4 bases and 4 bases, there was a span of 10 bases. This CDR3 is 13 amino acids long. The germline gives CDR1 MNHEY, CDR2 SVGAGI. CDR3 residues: CASSSAGAYGYTF. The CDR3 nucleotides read TGTGCCAGCAGTTCGGCAGGGGCCTATGGCTACACCTTC.

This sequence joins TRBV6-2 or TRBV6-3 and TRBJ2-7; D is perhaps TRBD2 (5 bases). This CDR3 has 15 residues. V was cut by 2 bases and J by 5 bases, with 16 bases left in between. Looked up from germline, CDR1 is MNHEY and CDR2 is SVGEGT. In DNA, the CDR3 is TGTGCCAGCAGTTACGACGTTAGCGTAATGAACGAGCAGTACTTC. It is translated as CASSYDVSVMNEQYF.